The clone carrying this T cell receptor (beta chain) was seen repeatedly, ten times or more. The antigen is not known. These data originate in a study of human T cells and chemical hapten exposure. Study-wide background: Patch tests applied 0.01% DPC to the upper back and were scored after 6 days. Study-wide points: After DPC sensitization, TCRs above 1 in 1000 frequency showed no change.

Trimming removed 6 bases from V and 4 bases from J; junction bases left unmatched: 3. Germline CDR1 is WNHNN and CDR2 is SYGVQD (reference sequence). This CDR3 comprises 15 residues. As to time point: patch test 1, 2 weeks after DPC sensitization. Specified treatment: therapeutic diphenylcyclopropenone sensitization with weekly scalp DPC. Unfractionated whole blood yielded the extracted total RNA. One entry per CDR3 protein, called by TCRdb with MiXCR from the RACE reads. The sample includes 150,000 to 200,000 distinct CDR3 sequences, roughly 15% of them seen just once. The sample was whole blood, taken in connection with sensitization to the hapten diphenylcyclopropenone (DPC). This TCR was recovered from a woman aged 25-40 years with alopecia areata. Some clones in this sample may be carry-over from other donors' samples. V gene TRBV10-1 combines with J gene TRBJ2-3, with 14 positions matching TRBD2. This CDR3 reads CASSKTSGRADTQYF. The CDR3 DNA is TGCGCCAGCAGCAAGACTAGCGGGAGGGCAGATACGCAGTATTTT.